One sample yielded the 17 T cell receptor beta chains listed below, sequenced in a study of T cell responses to AZD1222 COVID-19 vaccine. Data came from immunoSEQ multiplex PCR; TCRdb stores just in-frame clones and leaves some out. The sample lists over 150,000 clones; approximately 92% were seen once. The specimen was peripheral blood, collected on day 0 of AZD1222 vaccination. The receptors shown here come from an adult in good health.

V and J are TRBV7-9 and TRBJ1-1; 7 bases line up with TRBD1. With V trimmed by 5 bases and J by 11 bases, 17 bases remained unmatched. Germline V gene sequence: CDR1 SEHNR, CDR2 FQNEAQ (reference sequence). The CDR3 runs 15 residues. CDR3 sequence (DNA): TGTGCCAGCAGCGTGGACAGGCGGTCCTCAACGGGGGCTTTCTTT. Protein sequence: CASSVDRRSSTGAFF.

The chain carries TRBV12-3 or TRBV12-4 and TRBJ1-3; D gene unclear. CDR3 size: 12 residues. V was trimmed by 4 bases and J by 6 bases, leaving 7 bases between them. CDR3 nucleotides: TGTGCCAGCAGTTGGAAACCAAACACCATATATTTT. Translating it yields CASSWKPNTIYF.

The chain couples TRBV27 to TRBJ1-1, with no clear D. Germline assignment: CDR1 MNHEY and CDR2 SMNVEV (reference sequence). Trimming removed 5 bases from V and 1 base from J, with 11 bases in between. The CDR3 length is 14 residues. The CDR3 reads CASSLRLENTEAFF. Written as DNA, the CDR3 is TGTGCCAGCAGTCTGAGGCTCGAGAACACTGAAGCTTTCTTT.

In its sample, this clone was seen a few times. The V call is TRBV12-3 or TRBV12-4, the J call TRBJ2-3; 8 nucleotides line up with TRBD1. The CDR3 loop spans 13 amino acids. The trim removed 3 bases at V and 8 bases at J, leaving 4 bases unmatched. The CDR3 DNA reads TGTGCCAGCAGTTTGGACAGGGCTGGTACGCAGTATTTT. It specifies CASSLDRAGTQYF.

The chain recombines TRBV7-8 with TRBJ2-5; 8 nucleotides agree with TRBD1. The CDR3 has 15 amino acids. V was pared by 5 bases and J by 3 bases, with 8 bases of the junction left unmatched. Germline V gene data show CDR1 as SGHVS and CDR2 as FQNEAQ. In DNA form, the CDR3 reads TGTGCCAGCAGCCTTAACAGGGGGAACGAAGAGACCCAGTACTTC. Amino acid sequence: CASSLNRGNEETQYF.

J is TRBJ2-7 and V is TRBV4-1; no firm D call. CDR3 length: 13 residues. The V end was cut by 3 bases, the J end by 1 base, with 7 bases between. Germline CDR1 reads MGHRA; CDR2 reads YSYEKL. As DNA, the CDR3 is TGCGCCAGCAGCCATCCGTGGTCCTACGAGCAGTACTTC. Its protein is CASSHPWSYEQYF.

This clone was found a few times. The CDR3, as DNA: TGTGCCATGAGGGGCACGACCTACGAGCAGTACTTC. It translates to CAMRGTTYEQYF. The chain has TRBV2 and TRBJ2-7; the D call may be TRBD1 or TRBD2 (5 bases each). This CDR3 has 12 amino acids. Deletions cut 10 bases from V and 2 bases from J, with 12 bases between. CDR1 is SNHLY and CDR2 is FYNNEI in the germline V gene.

The chain has TRBV4-1 and TRBJ2-7; TRBD2 matches at 9 bases. Germline V CDR1 and CDR2: MGHRA, YSYEKL. V dropped 2 bases and J dropped 3; count of bases not matched to a gene: 5. The CDR3 is made up of 15 amino acids. This chain's CDR3 is CASSQIAGVLYEQYF. For the CDR3, the DNA is TGCGCCAGCAGCCAAATAGCGGGAGTACTCTACGAGCAGTACTTC.

The rearrangement links TRBV18 to TRBJ1-5; weak D call: TRBD1 (6 bases). V was shortened by 7 bases and J by 4 bases, with 17 bases between the two germline ends. The CDR3 length is 15 residues. In germline, CDR1 is KGHSH, CDR2 LQKENI. This chain's CDR3 is CASYPAGVGNQPQHF. The CDR3 coding sequence is TGTGCCAGCTACCCGGCAGGGGTTGGAAATCAGCCCCAGCATTTT.

The table lists this clone with a count of one. This chain connects TRBV14 to TRBJ1-2; D uncertain. From germline, CDR1 is SGHDN and CDR2 FVKESK. The CDR3 sequence is 13 residues long. Deletions cut 0 bases from V and 7 bases from J, with 9 bases between. The CDR3 loop reads CASSQDARVGYTF. CDR3 DNA: TGTGCCAGCAGCCAAGATGCTAGGGTTGGCTACACCTTC.

The sample holds one count of this clone. The chain is built from TRBV29-1 and TRBJ2-7; perhaps TRBD2 as D (6 bases). Germline values: CDR1 SQVTM, CDR2 ANQGSEA. V lost 4 bases, J lost 2 bases, and 6 bases lay in between. The CDR3 contains 11 residues. In DNA, the CDR3 is TGCAGCGTTGGGGGGGCCTACGAGCAGTACTTC. Its protein is CSVGGAYEQYF.

This sequence joins TRBV27 and TRBJ1-2; possibly TRBD1 for D (5 bases). Germline values: CDR1 MNHEY, CDR2 SMNVEV (reference sequence). The CDR3 has 14 residues. Trimming left V 2 bases short and J 8 bases short, with 15 bases between. The CDR3 sequence: CASSLQGREQGYTF. CDR3 nucleotide sequence: TGTGCCAGCAGTTTACAGGGCAGGGAGCAAGGCTACACCTTC.

J is TRBJ2-5 and V is TRBV18; D is ambiguous. The V gene's germline CDR1 is KGHSH and CDR2 LQKENI. The CDR3 length is 16 residues. V was clipped by 0 bases and J by 1 base, with 12 bases between them. The CDR3 DNA reads as TGTGCCAGCTCACCACCGAAGTTCCCCACCCAAGAGACCCAGTACTTC. Amino acids: CASSPPKFPTQETQYF.

This chain connects TRBV19 to TRBJ2-7; D may be TRBD2 (7 bases). Trimming cost V 6 bases and J 5 bases, with 17 bases left between them. The CDR3 has 14 amino acids. Germline-derived CDR1 and CDR2 are LNHDA and SQIVND (reference sequence). The CDR3 protein is CASRRGGNSHEQYF. Here the CDR3 DNA reads TGTGCCAGTAGAAGGGGGGGGAACTCACACGAGCAGTACTTC. The full variable domain, with the rest looked up from reference TRBV19 and TRBJ2-7, is DGGITQSPKYLFRKEGQNVTLSCEQNLNHDAMYWYRQDPGQGLRLIYYSQIVNDFQKGDIAEGYSVSREKKESFPLTVTSAQKNPTAFYLCASRRGGNSHEQYFGPGTRLTVT.

The chain is built from TRBV5-1 and TRBJ2-1; TRBD2 matches 7 bases. From germline, CDR1 is SGHRS and CDR2 YFSETQ. Trimming removed 3 bases from V and 9 bases from J; junction bases left unmatched: 6. CDR3 length: 13 residues. The DNA for the CDR3 is TGCGCCAGCAGCTCGACTAGCCACGTTGAGCAGTTCTTC. Translating it yields CASSSTSHVEQFF.

The genes are TRBV5-1 and TRBJ2-6; D gene ambiguous. V shed 6 bases and J shed 0 bases, with 7 bases lying between them. This CDR3 spans 14 amino acids. In germline, CDR1 is SGHRS, CDR2 YFSETQ. This CDR3 is CASKSYSGANVLTF. Written as DNA, the CDR3 is TGCGCCAGCAAGAGTTACTCTGGGGCCAACGTCCTGACTTTC.

The chain recombines TRBV24-1 with TRBJ2-7; 9 bases are shared with TRBD2. V gave up 0 bases and J gave up 3 bases; unmatched junction bases: 2. Germline V gene lookup returns CDR1 KGHDR and CDR2 SFDVKD. The CDR3 has 15 amino acids. CDR3 sequence: CATSDLRAGGYEQYF. The CDR3 DNA is TGTGCCACCAGTGATTTGCGAGCGGGAGGCTACGAGCAGTACTTC.